This TCR beta chain was identified during a study of cytomegalovirus exposure and HLA in healthy donors. Overall study: It was reported in a later analysis that the same platform had been used for the roughly 130 validation repertoires as for the 666 first-cohort repertoires.

Some clones are missing from TCRdb's copy, which holds only in-frame ones; the method was immunoSEQ multiplex PCR. The data contain more than 200,000 clones, roughly 90% of them singletons. The count of this clone is one. The antigen is unknown. The CDR3 extends over 13 amino acids. Trimming removed 2 bases at V and 3 bases at J, with 9 bases between. Per germline, CDR1 SGHRS and CDR2 YFSETQ. Findings of the study overall: Published work reported that the classifier diagnosed cytomegalovirus status with high specificity and sensitivity. There were a few CMV-associated chains whose specificity for CMV antigens was confirmed in vitro.

The chain is built from TRBV5-1 and TRBJ2-7; D not certain. Sequencing was performed on PBMCs. The sequence was obtained from a young man in good health and CMV-seropositive. The CDR3 coding sequence is TGCGCCAGCAGCTTTGGTGACAACTACGAGCAGTACTTC. Residues: CASSFGDNYEQYF.